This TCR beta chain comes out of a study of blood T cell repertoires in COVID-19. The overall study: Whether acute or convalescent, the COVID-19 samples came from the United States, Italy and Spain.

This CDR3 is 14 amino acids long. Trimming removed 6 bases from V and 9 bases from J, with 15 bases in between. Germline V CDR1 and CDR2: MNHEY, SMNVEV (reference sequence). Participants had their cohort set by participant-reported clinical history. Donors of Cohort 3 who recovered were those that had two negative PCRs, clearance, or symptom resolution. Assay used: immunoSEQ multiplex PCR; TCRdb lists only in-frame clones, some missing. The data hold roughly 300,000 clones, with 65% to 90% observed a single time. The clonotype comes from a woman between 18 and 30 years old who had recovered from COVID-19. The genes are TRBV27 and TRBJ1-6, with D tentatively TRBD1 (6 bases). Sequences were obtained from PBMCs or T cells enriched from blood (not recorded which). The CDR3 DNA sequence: TGTGCCAGCAGCATCCGGGACACTCTTTCACCCCTCCACTTT. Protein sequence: CASSIRDTLSPLHF.